Listed below are T cell receptor beta chains from one sample, sequenced in a study of vaccination and CD4 T cells after COVID-19. TCRdb called the PCR reads again in MiXCR, with one record for every CDR3 protein. In the table there are around 20,000 distinct CDR3 sequences, 40% to 50% of which are singletons. These TCRs' antigens remain unknown. The sequencing input was CD4+ T cells from blood, cultured in vitro. The source of these receptors is a human donor who had recovered from COVID-19. Each CDR3 is given with its conserved first and last residue. A D gene is named only where the DNA matches it firmly. Where a row states a size, it is once, few, many or the class of an expanded clone; other rows omit it.

D	V	J	size	DNA	CDR3
TRBD1	TRBV7-9	TRBJ1-4	NA	TGTGCCAGCAGCTCGTATACAGGGGGTGGGAGTGAAAAACTGTTTTTT	CASSSYTGGGSEKLFF
NA	TRBV19	TRBJ1-5	NA	TGTGCCAGTACGGGAGGTTATAGCAATCAGCCCCAGCATTTT	CASTGGYSNQPQHF
TRBD1	TRBV20-1	TRBJ1-3	NA	TGCAGTGCTGTAGGGACAGACTCTGGAAACACCATATATTTT	CSAVGTDSGNTIYF
TRBD1	TRBV19	TRBJ2-7	few	TGTGCCAGTAGTATAGGTACAGGGGGCCGCTACGAGCAGTACTTC	CASSIGTGGRYEQYF
TRBD2	TRBV20-1	TRBJ2-1	NA	TGCAGTGCTAGAGGGTCACAACTAGCGGGGACACACAATGAGCAGTTCTTC	CSARGSQLAGTHNEQFF
NA	TRBV5-6	TRBJ2-1	NA	TGTGCCAGCAGCCACTCCCGCTACAATGAGCAGTTCTTC	CASSHSRYNEQFF
TRBD1	TRBV2	TRBJ1-1	NA	TGTGCCAGCAGCGCCTGGACAGGGAACACTGAAGCTTTCTTT	CASSAWTGNTEAFF
NA	TRBV6-1	TRBJ2-7	NA	TGTGCCAGCAGTCCGGGTACTGAGCAGTACTTC	CASSPGTEQYF
TRBD2	TRBV28	TRBJ2-3	few	TGTGCCAGCAGCTTAGCGGGGAAGGATACGCAGTATTTT	CASSLAGKDTQYF
TRBD1	TRBV29-1	TRBJ1-2	NA	TGCAGCGCTGGACAGGGTTTGAACTATGGCTACACCTTC	CSAGQGLNYGYTF
NA	TRBV7-2	TRBJ2-3	few	TGTGCCAGCAGCTTAGATCCCTATCGAGGGAAAGATACGCAGTATTTT	CASSLDPYRGKDTQYF
NA	TRBV6-2/TRBV6-3	TRBJ2-5	few	TGTGCCAGCAGTTACTCGAACTTCCAAGAGACCCAGTACTTC	CASSYSNFQETQYF
NA	TRBV5-1	TRBJ1-2	NA	TGCGCCAGCAGCTTGGGAACCGGGACAAACCTTGGCTACACCTTC	CASSLGTGTNLGYTF
TRBD1	TRBV4-1	TRBJ2-7	NA	TGCGCCAGCAGCCAAGCCCCGGACAGGGGGCCTCAGGGGGAGCAGTACTTC	CASSQAPDRGPQGEQYF
NA	TRBV20-1	TRBJ1-1	few	TGCAGTGCTACATACAGGGAGGGCGCGAACACTGAAGCTTTCTTT	CSATYREGANTEAFF
NA	TRBV9	TRBJ1-1	NA	TGTGCCAGCAGCGCGCAGGGAGATAAGCTCACTGAAGCTTTCTTT	CASSAQGDKLTEAFF
TRBD2	TRBV15	TRBJ2-5	NA	TGTGCCACCAGCAGAGAGGACAGCGGGGGCAGGGAGACCCAGTACTTC	CATSREDSGGRETQYF
TRBD2	TRBV6-4	TRBJ2-1	few	TGTGCCAGCAGTGGTTCGACTAGCGGGAGCAATGAGCAGTTCTTC	CASSGSTSGSNEQFF
TRBD1	TRBV7-8	TRBJ1-6	once	TGTGCCAGCAGCTTAGACGACAGGGGGTACGGTTCACCCCTCCACTTT	CASSLDDRGYGSPLHF
NA	TRBV7-8	TRBJ2-2	NA	TGTGCCATTCGATGGAGGGCCGGTGCCGGGGAGCTGTTTTTT	CAIRWRAGAGELFF
NA	TRBV30	TRBJ1-5	NA	TGTGCCTGGAGTACAGATAGCAATCAGCCCCAGCATTTT	CAWSTDSNQPQHF
TRBD1	TRBV5-5	TRBJ1-2	NA	TGTGCCAGCAGCTCGGCCCAGACAGGGGGTTTCCACTATGGCTACACCTTC	CASSSAQTGGFHYGYTF
NA	TRBV6-5	TRBJ1-1	few	TGTGCCAGCAGTTACCGACAGCCTAAGCGGTACACTGAAGCTTTCTTT	CASSYRQPKRYTEAFF
NA	TRBV4-3	TRBJ1-5	NA	TGCGCCAGCAGCCAAGATGAGGCAGGGACTCAGCATTTT	CASSQDEAGTQHF
NA	TRBV2	TRBJ1-2	few	TGTGCCAGTGGGACTTACGGTGGCTACACCTTC	CASGTYGGYTF
NA	TRBV7-6	TRBJ1-3	NA	TGTGCCAGCAGCTTAGGCGGATTCTCTGGAAACACCATATATTTT	CASSLGGFSGNTIYF
TRBD1	TRBV7-2	TRBJ1-1	few	TGTGCCAGCAGCCCTGGGGGGACAGGGGGCATGGTTGAAGCTTTCTTT	CASSPGGTGGMVEAFF
NA	TRBV20-1	TRBJ2-5	NA	TGCAGTGCTGCCCGGACACATAGTCAAGAGACCCAGTACTTC	CSAARTHSQETQYF
TRBD1	TRBV7-9	TRBJ2-3	NA	TGTGCCAGCAGCCCCCAGGGGGCCACAGATACGCAGTATTTT	CASSPQGATDTQYF
TRBD1	TRBV19	TRBJ2-7	NA	TGTGCCAGTAGTAAACTGGGGACAGGGTCCTACGAGCAGTACTTC	CASSKLGTGSYEQYF
TRBD1	TRBV6-5	TRBJ1-2	NA	TGTGCCAGCAGTTACTCGTCTGCCAGGGGGGTTTATGGCTACACCTTC	CASSYSSARGVYGYTF
NA	TRBV6-1	TRBJ2-2	few	TGTGCCAGCATCCCAGGAACGAACACCGGGGAGCTGTTTTTT	CASIPGTNTGELFF
NA	TRBV12-3/TRBV12-4	TRBJ2-7	few	TGTGCCAGCAGTTTAGCGGTAGGCCAGATCTACGAGCAGTACTTC	CASSLAVGQIYEQYF
TRBD2	TRBV5-1	TRBJ2-7	NA	TGCGCCAGCAGTTCACTAGCGGGGTATACCTACGAGCAGTACTTC	CASSSLAGYTYEQYF
TRBD1	TRBV5-1	TRBJ1-1	NA	TGCGCCAGCAGCTCGGGACAGGGTGCTTCGAACACTGAAGCTTTCTTT	CASSSGQGASNTEAFF
NA	TRBV19	TRBJ1-1	NA	TGTGCCAGTATTGGAGGTTGGACTGAAGCTTTCTTT	CASIGGWTEAFF
NA	TRBV7-3	TRBJ1-6	NA	TGTGCCAGCAGCTTTGGGACGGCCAATTCACCCCTCCACTTT	CASSFGTANSPLHF
TRBD2	TRBV20-1	TRBJ2-7	NA	TGCAGTGCTACCGGGACTAGCGGGAGTTACGAGCAGTACTTC	CSATGTSGSYEQYF
NA	TRBV15	TRBJ2-2	NA	TGTGCCACCAGCGGCAGGGTCCTGGGGGCCGGGGAGCTGTTTTTT	CATSGRVLGAGELFF
TRBD2	TRBV5-1	TRBJ2-5	NA	TGCGCCAGCTCCGGGACTAGCAAGGGAGAGACCCAGTACTTC	CASSGTSKGETQYF
NA	TRBV5-1	TRBJ1-1	few	TGCGCCAGCAGCAGACGGGTTGGACAGACGAACACTGAAGCTTTCTTT	CASSRRVGQTNTEAFF